This entry lists 9 T cell receptor beta chains sequenced from one sample in a study of molecular identifiers for immune sequencing clone quantification. Via MiXCR, TCRdb re-called the PCR reads, giving one row per CDR3 protein. The data contain around 460,000 distinct CDR3 sequences, about 25% of them singletons. Specimen: naive CD8+ T cells from blood, with Jurkat cell RNA spiked in. Noted subset: FACS-sorted CD8+CD4-CCR7+CD45RA+ naive T cells. Receptor source: a human donor in good health. Some libraries in this study had Jurkat cell RNA spiked in.

The rearrangement links TRBV5-1 to TRBJ1-1; 9 nucleotides agree with TRBD1. The germline V gene encodes CDR1 SGHRS and CDR2 YFSETQ. V shed 0 bases and J 1 base; nucleotides not matched to a gene: 10. The CDR3 sequence is 18 residues long. The CDR3 here is CASSLVGTGLIENTEAFF. CDR3 DNA: TGCGCCAGCAGCTTGGTCGGGACAGGGCTCATCGAGAACACTGAAGCTTTCTTT.

On this clonotype itself: A much larger clone sits a single nucleotide away, making a read error possible. This chain uses TRBV7-6 with TRBJ2-3; no firm D call. The CDR3 length is 16 residues. Germline V CDR1 and CDR2: SGHVS, FNYEAQ. V gave up 1 base and J gave up 2 bases, with 13 bases separating them. CDR3 nucleotide sequence: TGTGCCAGCAGCTTAGTATCGGCTAACCTCACAGATACGCAGTATTTT. This sequence encodes CASSLVSANLTDTQYF.

This clonotype was recorded many times. The V call is TRBV28, the J call TRBJ2-7; D tentatively reads TRBD1 or TRBD2 (5 bases each). V was clipped by 3 bases and J by 2 bases, with 11 bases between them. Germline V gives CDR1 MDHEN, CDR2 SYDVKM. There are 14 residues in the CDR3. The CDR3 loop is CASSFGTYAYEQYF. The CDR3, as DNA: TGTGCCAGCAGTTTCGGGACGTACGCCTACGAGCAGTACTTC.

A remark on this clonotype: The junction shows a germline mismatch at one end, possibly a read error. This rearrangement joins TRBV9 to TRBJ2-3; D may be TRBD1 (5 bases). The CDR3 loop spans 16 amino acids. CDR1 and CDR2 (germline): SGDLS, YYNGEE. CDR3 residues: CASSYLGRQSTATQYF. The CDR3 DNA reads TGTGCCAGCAGCTACTTGGGCAGACAGAGCACAGCTACGCAGTATTTT.

This clonotype was counted only a few times. V usage is TRBV3-1 and J usage is TRBJ2-3, with TRBD2 matching over 11 bases. CDR1 and CDR2 from the germline V gene are LGHDT and YNNKEL (reference sequence). There are 15 residues in the CDR3. V was clipped by 1 base and J by 4 bases; unmatched bases: 1. The CDR3 bases are TGTGCCAGCAGCCAAGGACTAGCGGGACCAGATACGCAGTATTTT. Its protein product is CASSQGLAGPDTQYF.

This clonotype came up many times. The chain has TRBV4-1 and TRBJ2-7; D uncertain. The V end lost 0 bases, the J end lost 6 bases, and 15 bases lay between the germline ends. Germline values: CDR1 MGHRA, CDR2 YSYEKL. The CDR3 runs to 15 residues. The CDR3 region is CASSQEDKMWGEQYF. CDR3 sequence (DNA): TGCGCCAGCAGCCAAGAAGATAAAATGTGGGGCGAGCAGTACTTC.

The V gene is TRBV2, the J gene TRBJ2-7; D ambiguous. CDR1 SNHLY and CDR2 FYNNEI come from the germline V gene. This CDR3 is 13 amino acids long. V was cut by 1 base and J by 3 bases, with 7 bases left in between. The CDR3 DNA is TGTGCCAGCAGTGAAGAGCAAGGCTACGAGCAGTACTTC. This translates into CASSEEQGYEQYF.

The rearrangement joins TRBV12-3 or TRBV12-4 to TRBJ1-5; D is possibly TRBD1 (5 bases). This CDR3 spans 14 amino acids. V was pared by 5 bases and J by 1 base, with 9 bases between. The CDR3 sequence is CASSLDRSNQPQHF. Here the CDR3 DNA reads TGTGCCAGCAGTCTAGACAGAAGCAATCAGCCCCAGCATTTT.

Remarks on this clonotype: This may arise from a read error, as a much more abundant clone is one base away. The chain recombines TRBV7-9 with TRBJ2-2; 7 nucleotides line up with TRBD2. This CDR3 comprises 16 residues. With V trimmed by 2 bases and J by 8 bases, 11 bases remained unmatched. Germline V gene lookup returns CDR1 SEHNR and CDR2 FQNEAQ (reference sequence). The CDR3 loop is CASSLRRAGVEGELFF. The CDR3 nucleotides read TGTGCCAGCAGCTTACGTCGGGCGGGAGTGGAGGGGGAGCTGTTTTTT.